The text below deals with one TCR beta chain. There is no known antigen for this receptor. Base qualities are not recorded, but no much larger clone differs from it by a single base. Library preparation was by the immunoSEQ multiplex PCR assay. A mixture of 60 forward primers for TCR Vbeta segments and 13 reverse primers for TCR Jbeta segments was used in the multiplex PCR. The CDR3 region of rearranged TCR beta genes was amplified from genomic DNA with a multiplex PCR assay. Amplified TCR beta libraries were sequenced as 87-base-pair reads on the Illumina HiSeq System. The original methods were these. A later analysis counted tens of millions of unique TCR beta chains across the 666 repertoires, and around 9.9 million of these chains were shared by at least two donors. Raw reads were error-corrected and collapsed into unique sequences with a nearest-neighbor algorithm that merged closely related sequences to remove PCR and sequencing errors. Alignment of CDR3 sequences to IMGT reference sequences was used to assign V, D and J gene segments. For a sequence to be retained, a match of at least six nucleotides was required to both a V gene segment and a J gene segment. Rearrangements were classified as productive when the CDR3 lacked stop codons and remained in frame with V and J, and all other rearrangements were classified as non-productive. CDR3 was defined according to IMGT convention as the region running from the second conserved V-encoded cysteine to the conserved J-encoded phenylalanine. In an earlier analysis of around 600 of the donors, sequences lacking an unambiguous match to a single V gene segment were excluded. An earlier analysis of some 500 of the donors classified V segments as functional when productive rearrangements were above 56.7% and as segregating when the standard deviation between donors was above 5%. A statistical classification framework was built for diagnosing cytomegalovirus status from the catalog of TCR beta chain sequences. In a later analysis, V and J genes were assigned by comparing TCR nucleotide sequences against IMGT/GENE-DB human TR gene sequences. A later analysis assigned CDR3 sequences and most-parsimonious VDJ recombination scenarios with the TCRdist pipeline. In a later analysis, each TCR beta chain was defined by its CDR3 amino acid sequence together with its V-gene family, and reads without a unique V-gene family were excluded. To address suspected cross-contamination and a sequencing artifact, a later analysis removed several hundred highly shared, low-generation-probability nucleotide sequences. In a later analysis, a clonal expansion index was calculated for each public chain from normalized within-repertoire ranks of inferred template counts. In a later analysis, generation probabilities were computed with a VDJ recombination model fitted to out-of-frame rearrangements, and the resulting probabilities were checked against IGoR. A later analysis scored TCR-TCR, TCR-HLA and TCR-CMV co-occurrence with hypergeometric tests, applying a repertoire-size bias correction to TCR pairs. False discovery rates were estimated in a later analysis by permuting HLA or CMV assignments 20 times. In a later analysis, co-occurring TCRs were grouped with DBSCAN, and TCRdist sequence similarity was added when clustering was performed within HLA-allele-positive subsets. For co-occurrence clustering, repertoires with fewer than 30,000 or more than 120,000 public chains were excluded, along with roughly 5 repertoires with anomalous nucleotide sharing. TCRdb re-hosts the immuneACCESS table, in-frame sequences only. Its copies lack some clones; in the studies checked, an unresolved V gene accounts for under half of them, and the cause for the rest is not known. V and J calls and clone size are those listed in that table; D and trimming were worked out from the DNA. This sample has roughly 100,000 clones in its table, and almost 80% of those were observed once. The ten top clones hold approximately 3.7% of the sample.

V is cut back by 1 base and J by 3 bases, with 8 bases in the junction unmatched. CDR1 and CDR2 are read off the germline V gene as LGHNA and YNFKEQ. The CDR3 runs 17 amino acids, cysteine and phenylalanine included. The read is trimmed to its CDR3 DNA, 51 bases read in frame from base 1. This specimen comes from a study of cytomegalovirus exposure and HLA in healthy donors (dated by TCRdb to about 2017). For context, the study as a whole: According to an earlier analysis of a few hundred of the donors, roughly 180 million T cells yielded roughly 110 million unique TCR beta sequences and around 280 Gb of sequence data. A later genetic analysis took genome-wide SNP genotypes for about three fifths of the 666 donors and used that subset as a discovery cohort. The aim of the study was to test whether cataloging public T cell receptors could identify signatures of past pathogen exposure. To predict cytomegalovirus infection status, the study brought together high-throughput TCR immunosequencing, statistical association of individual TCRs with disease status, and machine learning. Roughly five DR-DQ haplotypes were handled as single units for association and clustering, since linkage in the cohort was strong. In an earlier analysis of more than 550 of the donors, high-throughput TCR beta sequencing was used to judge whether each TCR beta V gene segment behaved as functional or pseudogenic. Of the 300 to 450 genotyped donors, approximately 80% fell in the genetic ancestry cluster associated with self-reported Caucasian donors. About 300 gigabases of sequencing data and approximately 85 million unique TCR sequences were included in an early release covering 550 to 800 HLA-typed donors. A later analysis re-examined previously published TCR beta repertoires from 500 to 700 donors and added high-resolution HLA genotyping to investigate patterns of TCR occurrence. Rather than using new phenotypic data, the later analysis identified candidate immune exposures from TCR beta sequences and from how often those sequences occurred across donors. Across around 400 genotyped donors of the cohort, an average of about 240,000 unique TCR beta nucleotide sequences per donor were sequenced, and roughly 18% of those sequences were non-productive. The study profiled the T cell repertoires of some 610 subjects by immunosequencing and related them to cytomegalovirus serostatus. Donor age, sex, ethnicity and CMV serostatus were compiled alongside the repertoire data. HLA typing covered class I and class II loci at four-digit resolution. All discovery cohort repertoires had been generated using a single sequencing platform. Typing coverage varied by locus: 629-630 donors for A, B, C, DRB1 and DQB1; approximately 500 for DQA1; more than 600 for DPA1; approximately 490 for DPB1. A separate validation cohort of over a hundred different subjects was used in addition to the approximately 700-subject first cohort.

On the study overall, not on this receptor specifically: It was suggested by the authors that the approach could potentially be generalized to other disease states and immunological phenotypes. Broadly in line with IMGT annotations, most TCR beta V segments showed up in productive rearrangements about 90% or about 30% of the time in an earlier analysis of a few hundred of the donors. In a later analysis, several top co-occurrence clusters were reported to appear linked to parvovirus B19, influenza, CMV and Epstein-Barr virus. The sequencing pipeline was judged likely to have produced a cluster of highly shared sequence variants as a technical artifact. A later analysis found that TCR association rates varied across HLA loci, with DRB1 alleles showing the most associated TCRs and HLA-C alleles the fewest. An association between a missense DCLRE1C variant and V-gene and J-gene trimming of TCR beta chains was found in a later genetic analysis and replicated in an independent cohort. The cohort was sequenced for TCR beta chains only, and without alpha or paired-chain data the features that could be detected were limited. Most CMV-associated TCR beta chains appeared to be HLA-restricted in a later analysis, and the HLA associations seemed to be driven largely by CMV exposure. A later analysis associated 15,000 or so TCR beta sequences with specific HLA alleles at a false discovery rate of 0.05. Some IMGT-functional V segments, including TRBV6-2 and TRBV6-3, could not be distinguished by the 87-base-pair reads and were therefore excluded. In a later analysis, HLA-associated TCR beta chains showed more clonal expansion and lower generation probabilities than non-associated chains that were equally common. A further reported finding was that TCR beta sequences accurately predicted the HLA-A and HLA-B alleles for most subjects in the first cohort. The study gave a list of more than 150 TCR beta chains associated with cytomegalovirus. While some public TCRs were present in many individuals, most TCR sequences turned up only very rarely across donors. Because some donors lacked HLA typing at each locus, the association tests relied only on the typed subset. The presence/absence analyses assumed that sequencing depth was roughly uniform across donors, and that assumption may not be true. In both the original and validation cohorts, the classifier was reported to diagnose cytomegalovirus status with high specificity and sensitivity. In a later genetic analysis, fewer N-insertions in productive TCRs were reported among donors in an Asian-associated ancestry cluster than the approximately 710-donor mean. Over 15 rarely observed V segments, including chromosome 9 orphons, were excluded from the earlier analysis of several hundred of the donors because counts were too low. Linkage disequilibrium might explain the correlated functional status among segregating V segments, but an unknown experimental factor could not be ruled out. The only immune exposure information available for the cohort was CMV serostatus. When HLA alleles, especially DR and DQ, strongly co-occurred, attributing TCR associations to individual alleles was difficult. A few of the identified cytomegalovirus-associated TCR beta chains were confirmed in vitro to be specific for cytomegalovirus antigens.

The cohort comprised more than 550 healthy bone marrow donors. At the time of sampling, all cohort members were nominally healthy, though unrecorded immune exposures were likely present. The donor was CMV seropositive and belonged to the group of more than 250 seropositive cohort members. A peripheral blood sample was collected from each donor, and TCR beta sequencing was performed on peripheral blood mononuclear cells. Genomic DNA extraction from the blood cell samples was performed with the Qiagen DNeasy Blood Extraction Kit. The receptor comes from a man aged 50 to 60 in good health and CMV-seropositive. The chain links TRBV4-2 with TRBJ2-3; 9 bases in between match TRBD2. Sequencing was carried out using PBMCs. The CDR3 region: CASSQGGRSGRTDTQYF. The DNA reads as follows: TGTGCCAGCAGCCAAGGGGGTCGCAGCGGGAGGACAGATACGCAGTATTTT.